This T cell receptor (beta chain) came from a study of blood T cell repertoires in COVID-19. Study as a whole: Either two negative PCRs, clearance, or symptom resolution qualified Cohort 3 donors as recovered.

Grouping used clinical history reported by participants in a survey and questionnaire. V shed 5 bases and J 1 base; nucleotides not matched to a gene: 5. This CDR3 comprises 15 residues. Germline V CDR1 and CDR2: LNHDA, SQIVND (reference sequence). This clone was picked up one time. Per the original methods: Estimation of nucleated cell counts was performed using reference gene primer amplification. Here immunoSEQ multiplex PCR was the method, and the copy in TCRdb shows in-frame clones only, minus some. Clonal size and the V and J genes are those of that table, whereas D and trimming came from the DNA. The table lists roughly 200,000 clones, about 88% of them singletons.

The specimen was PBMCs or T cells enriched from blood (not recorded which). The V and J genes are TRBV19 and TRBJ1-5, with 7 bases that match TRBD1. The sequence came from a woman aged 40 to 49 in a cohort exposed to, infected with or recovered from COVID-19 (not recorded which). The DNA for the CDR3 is TGTGCCAGTAGTCTGGGGACAGTGAGCAATCAGCCCCAGCATTTT. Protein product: CASSLGTVSNQPQHF.